The clone carrying this TCR beta chain was picked up many times. Germline trimming cut 5 bases from V and 1 base from J; bases unmatched to any gene: 7. CDR1 and CDR2 from the germline V gene are SEHNR and FQNEAQ (reference sequence). The CDR3 covers 15 residues. The TCR beta library used iRepertoire HTBI primers with Arm-PCR amplification of CDR3. One entry per CDR3 protein, called by TCRdb with MiXCR from the multiplex PCR reads. The repertoire holds around 420,000 distinct CDR3 sequences, with 15% to 17% as singletons. Time point indicated: newly diagnosed GD, antithyroid drugs for less than 3 months. Scientists built the TCR library using RNA that was extracted from PBMCs. This record belongs to a study of regulatory T cells in long-lasting Graves disease.

The specimen comprised peripheral blood mononuclear cells (PBMCs), sampled at new diagnosis, from a patient treated with antithyroid drugs. This sequence joins TRBV7-9 and TRBJ1-1; the match to TRBD1 covers 7 bases. This TCR came from a female donor with Graves disease. The CDR3 DNA reads as TGTGCCAGCAGCCCTAGGGGGGACAGGAACACTGAAGCTTTCTTT. It is translated as CASSPRGDRNTEAFF.